This T cell receptor beta chain is from a study of radiotherapy plus CTLA-4 blockade in lung cancer. About the research overall: Among enrolled patients, 15% to 20% responded and around 30% achieved disease control. Broader study findings: Radiotherapy was combined with ipilimumab, and tumor-derived TCR clones then expanded in blood.

Comment on this clone: Its antigen is as yet unknown.

V lost 4 bases, J lost 3 bases, and 9 bases lay in between. The V gene's germline CDR1 is MGHRA and CDR2 YSYEKL. The length of the CDR3 is 13 residues. Sequencing was performed with immunoSEQ multiplex PCR; in TCRdb, only in-frame clones are kept and a portion is missing. The sample carries around 110,000 clones, roughly 86% recorded once. Focal radiation plus CTLA-4 blockade with ipilimumab was given to patients with chemo-refractory metastatic non-small-cell lung cancer. The chain employs TRBV4-1 and TRBJ1-1; D unclear. This specimen was peripheral blood, taken from a patient treated with radiotherapy plus ipilimumab. This sequence originates from a human donor with non-small cell lung cancer that progressed on radiotherapy plus ipilimumab. Some clones in this sample may be carry-over from other donors' samples. CDR3 sequence reads: CASSPRVYTEAFF. The DNA of the CDR3 is TGCGCCAGCAGCCCACGGGTTTACACTGAAGCTTTCTTT.